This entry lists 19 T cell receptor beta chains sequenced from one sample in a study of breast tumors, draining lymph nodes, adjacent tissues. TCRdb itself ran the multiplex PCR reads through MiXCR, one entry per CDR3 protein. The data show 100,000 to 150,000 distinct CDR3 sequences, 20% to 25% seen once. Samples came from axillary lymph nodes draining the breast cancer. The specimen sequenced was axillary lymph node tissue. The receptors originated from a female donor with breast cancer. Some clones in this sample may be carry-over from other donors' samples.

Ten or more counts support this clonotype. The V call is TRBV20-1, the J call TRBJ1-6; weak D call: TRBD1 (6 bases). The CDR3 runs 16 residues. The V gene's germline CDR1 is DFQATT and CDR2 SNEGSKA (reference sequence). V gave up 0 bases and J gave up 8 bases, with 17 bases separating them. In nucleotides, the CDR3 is TGCAGTGCTAGAGACCTCATTGGGGGCGCGGATTCACCCCTCCACTTT. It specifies CSARDLIGGADSPLHF.

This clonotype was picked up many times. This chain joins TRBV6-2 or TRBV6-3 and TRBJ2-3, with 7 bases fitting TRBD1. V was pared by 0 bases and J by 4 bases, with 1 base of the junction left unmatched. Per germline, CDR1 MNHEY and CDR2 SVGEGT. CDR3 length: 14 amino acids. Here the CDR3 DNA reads TGTGCCAGCAGTTACTCTAGGGGGCCAGATACGCAGTATTTT. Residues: CASSYSRGPDTQYF.

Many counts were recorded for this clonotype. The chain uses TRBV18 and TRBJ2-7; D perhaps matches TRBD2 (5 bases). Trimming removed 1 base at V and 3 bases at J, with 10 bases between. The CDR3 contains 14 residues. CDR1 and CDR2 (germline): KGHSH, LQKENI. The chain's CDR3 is CASSPLATSYEQYF. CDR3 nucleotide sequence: TGTGCCAGCTCACCACTAGCGACAAGCTACGAGCAGTACTTC.

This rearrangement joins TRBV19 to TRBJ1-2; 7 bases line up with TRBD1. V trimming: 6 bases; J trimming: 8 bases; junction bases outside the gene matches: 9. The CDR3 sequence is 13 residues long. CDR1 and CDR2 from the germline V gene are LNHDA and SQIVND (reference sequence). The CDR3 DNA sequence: TGTGCCAGTAGCCAAACAGGGGTAGGCGGCTACACCTTC. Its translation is CASSQTGVGGYTF.

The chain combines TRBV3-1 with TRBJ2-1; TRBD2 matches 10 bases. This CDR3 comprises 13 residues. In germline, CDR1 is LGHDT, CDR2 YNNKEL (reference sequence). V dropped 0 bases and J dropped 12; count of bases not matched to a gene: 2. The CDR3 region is CASSQELAGRQFF. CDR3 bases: TGTGCCAGCAGCCAAGAACTAGCGGGAAGGCAGTTCTTC.

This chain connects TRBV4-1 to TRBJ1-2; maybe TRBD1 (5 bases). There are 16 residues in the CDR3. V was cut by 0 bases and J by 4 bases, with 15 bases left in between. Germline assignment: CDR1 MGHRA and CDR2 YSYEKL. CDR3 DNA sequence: TGCGCCAGCAGCCAAGATCCCAACCAGGGTGCCTATGGCTACACCTTC. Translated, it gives CASSQDPNQGAYGYTF.

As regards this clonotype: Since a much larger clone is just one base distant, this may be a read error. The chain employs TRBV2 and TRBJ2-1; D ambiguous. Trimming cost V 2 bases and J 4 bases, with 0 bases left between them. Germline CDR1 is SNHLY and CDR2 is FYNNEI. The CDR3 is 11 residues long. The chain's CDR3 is CASSEYNEQFF. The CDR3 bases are TGTGCCAGCAGTGAATACAATGAGCAGTTCTTC.

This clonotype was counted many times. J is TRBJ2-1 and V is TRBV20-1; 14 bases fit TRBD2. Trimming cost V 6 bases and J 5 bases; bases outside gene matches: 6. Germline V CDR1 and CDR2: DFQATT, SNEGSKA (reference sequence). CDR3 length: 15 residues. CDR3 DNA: TGCAGTGCCACGGGACTAGCGGGGGAAGACAATGAGCAGTTCTTC. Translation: CSATGLAGEDNEQFF.

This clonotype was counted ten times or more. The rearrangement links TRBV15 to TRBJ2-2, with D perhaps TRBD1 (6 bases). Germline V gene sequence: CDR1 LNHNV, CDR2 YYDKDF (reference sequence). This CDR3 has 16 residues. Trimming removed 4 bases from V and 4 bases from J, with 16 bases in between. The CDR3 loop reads CATSTVGGRTTGELFF. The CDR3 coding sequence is TGTGCCACCAGCACCGTAGGGGGTAGAACCACCGGGGAGCTGTTTTTT.

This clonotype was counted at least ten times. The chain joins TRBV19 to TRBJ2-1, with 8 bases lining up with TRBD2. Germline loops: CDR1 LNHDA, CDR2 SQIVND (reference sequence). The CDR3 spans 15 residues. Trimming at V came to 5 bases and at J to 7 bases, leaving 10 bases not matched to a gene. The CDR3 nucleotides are TGTGCCAGTAGTCCCCGTCCGGGAGGGACGAATGAGCAGTTCTTC. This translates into CASSPRPGGTNEQFF.

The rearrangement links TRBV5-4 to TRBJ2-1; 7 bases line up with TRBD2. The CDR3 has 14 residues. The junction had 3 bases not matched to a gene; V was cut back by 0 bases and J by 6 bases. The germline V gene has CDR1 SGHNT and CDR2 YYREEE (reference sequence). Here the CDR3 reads CASSLGGLINEQFF. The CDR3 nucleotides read TGTGCCAGCAGCTTGGGGGGACTAATCAATGAGCAGTTCTTC.

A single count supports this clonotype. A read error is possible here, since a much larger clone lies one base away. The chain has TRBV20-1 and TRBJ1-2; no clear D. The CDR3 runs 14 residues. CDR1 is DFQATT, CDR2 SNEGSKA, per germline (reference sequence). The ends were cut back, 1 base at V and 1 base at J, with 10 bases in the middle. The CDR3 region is CSARAPSHNYGYTF. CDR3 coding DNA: TGCAGTGCTAGAGCGCCTTCCCATAACTATGGCTACACCTTC.

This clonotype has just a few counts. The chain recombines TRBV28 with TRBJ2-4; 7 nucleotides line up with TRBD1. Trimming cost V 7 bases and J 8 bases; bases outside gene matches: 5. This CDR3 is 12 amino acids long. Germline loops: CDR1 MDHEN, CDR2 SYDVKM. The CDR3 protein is CASTDRVDIQYF. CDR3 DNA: TGTGCCAGCACCGACAGGGTGGACATTCAGTACTTC.

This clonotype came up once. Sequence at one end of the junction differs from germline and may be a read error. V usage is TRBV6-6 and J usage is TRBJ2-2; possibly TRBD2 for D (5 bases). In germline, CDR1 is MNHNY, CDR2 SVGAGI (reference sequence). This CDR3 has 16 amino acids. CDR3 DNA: TGTGCCAGCAGTTACGGGCAGGCTGCGAACACCGGGGAGCCGTTTTTT. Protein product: CASSYGQAANTGEPFF.

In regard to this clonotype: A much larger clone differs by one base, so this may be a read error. As DNA, the CDR3 is TGCAGTGCTATCGCTCCCCCCCACAGGGGGGACTATGGCTACACCTTC. As protein: CSAIAPPHRGDYGYTF. The rearrangement uses TRBV20-1 and TRBJ1-2; the match to TRBD1 covers 8 bases. CDR3 size: 16 residues. Germline V gene lookup returns CDR1 DFQATT and CDR2 SNEGSKA (reference sequence). V lost 4 bases and J lost 3; bases outside the gene matches: 13.

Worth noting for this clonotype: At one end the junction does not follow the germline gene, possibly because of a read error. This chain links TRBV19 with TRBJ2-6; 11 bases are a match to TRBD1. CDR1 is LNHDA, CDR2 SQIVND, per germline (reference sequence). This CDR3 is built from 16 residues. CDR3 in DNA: TGTGTCAGTACAGGGGACAGGGGGTTTGGGGCCAACGTCCTGACTTTC. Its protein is CVSTGDRGFGANVLTF.

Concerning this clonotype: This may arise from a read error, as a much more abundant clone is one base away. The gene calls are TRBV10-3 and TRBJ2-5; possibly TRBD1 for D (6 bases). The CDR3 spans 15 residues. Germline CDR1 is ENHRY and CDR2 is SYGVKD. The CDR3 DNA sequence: TGTGCCATCAGTGAGTCGGGGGCGGCCCAAGGGACCCAGTACTTC. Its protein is CAISESGAAQGTQYF.

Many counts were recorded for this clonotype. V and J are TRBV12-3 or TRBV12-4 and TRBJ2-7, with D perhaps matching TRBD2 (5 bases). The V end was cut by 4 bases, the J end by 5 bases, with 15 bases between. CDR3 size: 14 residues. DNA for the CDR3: TGTGCCAGCAGTTCCCGGAGCCACGGGAACGAGCAGTACTTC. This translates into CASSSRSHGNEQYF.

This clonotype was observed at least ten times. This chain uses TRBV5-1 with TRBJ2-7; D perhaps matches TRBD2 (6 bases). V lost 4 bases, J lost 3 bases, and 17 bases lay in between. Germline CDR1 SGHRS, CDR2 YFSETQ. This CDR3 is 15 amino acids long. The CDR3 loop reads CASSLTPGLGYEQYF. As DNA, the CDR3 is TGCGCCAGCAGCCTCACCCCGGGACTCGGCTACGAGCAGTACTTC.